This TCR beta chain was identified in a study of metastatic and nonmetastatic thyroid tumors. For the study at large: Comparative analysis of repertoires was undertaken across blood and tumor or nodule tissue obtained from malignant and benign thyroid patients. Study outcomes and limitations: Reports indicated that malignant thyroid tumors showed significantly higher TCR beta diversity than benign nodules did, in blood and tumor.

Until they underwent thyroid surgery, no patient had received any treatment. This clone was recorded at least ten times. Its target is not known. In the original workflow: Across clinicopathological groups, CDR3 differences served as the basis for building a distant-metastasis classifier for papillary thyroid cancer. With MiXCR, TCRdb reprocessed the PCR reads. TCRdb's processing, not the authors' own work, is the source of the V and J calls. The table shows roughly 59,000 clones, with 15% to 20% occurring only once. Germline V CDR1 and CDR2: LNHDA, SQIVND (reference sequence). The V end lost 2 bases, the J end lost 3 bases, and 10 bases lay between the germline ends. There are 15 residues in the CDR3.

The sequence came from a male donor with papillary thyroid cancer or a benign thyroid nodule (not recorded which). Some clones in this sample may be carry-over from other donors' samples. The chain uses TRBV19 and TRBJ2-2; D is unresolved. Input material: blood. As DNA, the CDR3 is TGTGCCAGTAGTATACTTTCCCTCGACACCGGGGAGCTGTTTTTT. Its protein product is CASSILSLDTGELFF.